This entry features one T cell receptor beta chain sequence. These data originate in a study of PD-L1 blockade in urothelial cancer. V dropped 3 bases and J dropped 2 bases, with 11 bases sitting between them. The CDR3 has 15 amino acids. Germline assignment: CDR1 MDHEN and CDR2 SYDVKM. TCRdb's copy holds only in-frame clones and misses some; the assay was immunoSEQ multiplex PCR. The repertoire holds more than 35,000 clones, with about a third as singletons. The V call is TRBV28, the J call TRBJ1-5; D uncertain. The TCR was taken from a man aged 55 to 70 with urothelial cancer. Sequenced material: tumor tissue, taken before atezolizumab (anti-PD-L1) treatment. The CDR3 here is CASSFSNTGNQPQHF. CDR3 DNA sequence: TGTGCCAGCAGTTTCTCGAACACCGGCAATCAGCCCCAGCATTTT.